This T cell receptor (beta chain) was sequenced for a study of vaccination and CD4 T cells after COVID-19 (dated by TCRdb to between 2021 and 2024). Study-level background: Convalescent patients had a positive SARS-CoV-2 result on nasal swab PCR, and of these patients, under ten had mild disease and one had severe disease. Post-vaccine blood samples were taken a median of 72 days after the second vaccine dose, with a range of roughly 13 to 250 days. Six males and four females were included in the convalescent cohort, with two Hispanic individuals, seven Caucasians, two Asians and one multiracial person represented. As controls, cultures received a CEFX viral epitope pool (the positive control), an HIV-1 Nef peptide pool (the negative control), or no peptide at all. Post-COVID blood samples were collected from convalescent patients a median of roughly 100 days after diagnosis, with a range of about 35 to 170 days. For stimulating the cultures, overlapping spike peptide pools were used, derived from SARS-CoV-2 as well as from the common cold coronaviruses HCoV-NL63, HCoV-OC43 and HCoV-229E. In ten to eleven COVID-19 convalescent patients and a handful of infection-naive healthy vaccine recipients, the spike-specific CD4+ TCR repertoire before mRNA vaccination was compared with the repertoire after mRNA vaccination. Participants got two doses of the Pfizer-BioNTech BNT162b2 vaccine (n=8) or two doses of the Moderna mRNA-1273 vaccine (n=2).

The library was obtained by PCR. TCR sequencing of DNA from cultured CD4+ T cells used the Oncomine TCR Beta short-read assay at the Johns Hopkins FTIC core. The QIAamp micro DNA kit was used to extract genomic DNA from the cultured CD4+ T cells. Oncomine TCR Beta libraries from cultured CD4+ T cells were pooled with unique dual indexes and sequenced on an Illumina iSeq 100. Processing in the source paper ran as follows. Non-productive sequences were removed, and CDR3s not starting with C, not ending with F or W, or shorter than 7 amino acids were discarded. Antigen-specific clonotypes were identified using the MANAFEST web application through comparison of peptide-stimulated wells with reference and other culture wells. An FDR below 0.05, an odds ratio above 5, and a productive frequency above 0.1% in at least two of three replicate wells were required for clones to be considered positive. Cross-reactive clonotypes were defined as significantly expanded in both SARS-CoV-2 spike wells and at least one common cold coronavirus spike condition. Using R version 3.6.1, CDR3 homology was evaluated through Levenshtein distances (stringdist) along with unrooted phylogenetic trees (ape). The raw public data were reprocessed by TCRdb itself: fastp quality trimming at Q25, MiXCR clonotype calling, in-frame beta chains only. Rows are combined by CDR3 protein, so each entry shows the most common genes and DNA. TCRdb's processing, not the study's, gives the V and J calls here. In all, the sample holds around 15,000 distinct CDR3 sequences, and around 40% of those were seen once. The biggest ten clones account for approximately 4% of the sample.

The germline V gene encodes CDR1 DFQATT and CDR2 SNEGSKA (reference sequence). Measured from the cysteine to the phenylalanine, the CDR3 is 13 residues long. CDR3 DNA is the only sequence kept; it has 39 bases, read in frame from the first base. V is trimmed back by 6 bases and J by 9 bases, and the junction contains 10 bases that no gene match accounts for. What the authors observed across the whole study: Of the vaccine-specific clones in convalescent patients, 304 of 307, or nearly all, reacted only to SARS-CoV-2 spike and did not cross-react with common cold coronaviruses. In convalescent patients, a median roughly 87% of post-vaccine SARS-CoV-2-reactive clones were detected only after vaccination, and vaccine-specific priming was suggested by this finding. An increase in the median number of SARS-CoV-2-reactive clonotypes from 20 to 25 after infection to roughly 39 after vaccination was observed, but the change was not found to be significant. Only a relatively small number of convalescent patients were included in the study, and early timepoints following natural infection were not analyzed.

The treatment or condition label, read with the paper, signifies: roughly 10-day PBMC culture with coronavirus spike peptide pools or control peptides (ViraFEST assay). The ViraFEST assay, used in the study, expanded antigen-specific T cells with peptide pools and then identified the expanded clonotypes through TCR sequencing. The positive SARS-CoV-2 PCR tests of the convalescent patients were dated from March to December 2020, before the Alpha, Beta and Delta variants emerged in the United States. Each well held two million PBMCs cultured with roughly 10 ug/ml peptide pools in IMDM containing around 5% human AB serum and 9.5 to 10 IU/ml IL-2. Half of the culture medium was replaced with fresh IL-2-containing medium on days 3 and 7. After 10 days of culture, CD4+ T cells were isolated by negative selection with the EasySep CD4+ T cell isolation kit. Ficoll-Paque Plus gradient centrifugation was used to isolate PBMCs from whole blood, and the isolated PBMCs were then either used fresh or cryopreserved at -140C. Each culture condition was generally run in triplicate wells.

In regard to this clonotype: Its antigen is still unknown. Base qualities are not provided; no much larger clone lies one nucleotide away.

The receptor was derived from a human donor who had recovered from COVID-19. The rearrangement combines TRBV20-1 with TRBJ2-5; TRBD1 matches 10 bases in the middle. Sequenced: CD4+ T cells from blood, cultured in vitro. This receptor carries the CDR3 CSARQGALRAQYF. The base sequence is TGCAGTGCCCGACAGGGGGCGTTGCGGGCCCAGTACTTC.